Reported below is one TCR beta chain. Its antigen remains undetermined. No much larger clonotype is one base removed from it; base qualities were not supplied. The CDR3 spans 14 residues, from the cysteine through the phenylalanine. Here the CDR3 DNA is all that survives: 42 bases in frame from base 1. The trim is 5 bases for V and 6 bases for J, with a gap of 15 bases between the germline ends. According to the germline V gene, CDR1 reads LGHNA and CDR2 reads YNFKEQ. TCRdb shows the sequencer as Illumina HiSeq 2500. TCR beta libraries were prepared by quantitative 5'-RACE with molecular barcodes. Processing in the source paper ran as follows. To identify disease-linked TCR variants, a new computational method was used, one built on a probabilistic model of VDJ rearrangement. The public reads were reanalyzed by TCRdb: fastp trimming at Q25, MiXCR alignment, in-frame beta chains only. Each entry is one CDR3 protein sequence, shown with its most common DNA and genes. TCRdb, rather than the study authors, made the V and J calls. The sample data list around 770,000 distinct CDR3 sequences, and about 11% of these were observed just once. About 0.49% of the sample goes to the ten largest clones.

The source of the sample is a study of CD8 T cells in ankylosing spondylitis (dated by TCRdb to 2016 to 2017). For context, the study as a whole: T cell receptor beta repertoires were profiled in healthy donors and ankylosing spondylitis patients so that disease-linked TCR variants could be found. The full study cohort comprised about 23 ankylosing spondylitis patients and roughly 110 healthy donors. Peripheral blood was sampled, and synovial fluid was also collected from ankylosing spondylitis patients. Results and caveats for the whole study, not just this receptor: A TCR beta motif made up of several highly homologous amino acid variants appeared to be characteristic of blood from ankylosing spondylitis patients. Significant enrichment of the disease-linked clones was reported in matched synovial fluid samples from ankylosing spondylitis patients. In peripheral blood, the disease-linked clones were found at relatively low frequencies and had a CD8+ phenotype. Some motif variants were previously reported in synovial fluid and blood of reactive arthritis patients, suggesting common disease-initiation mechanisms.

Sequenced input: blood, either unsorted or a sorted T cell fraction (not recorded which). The receptor was isolated from a male donor with ankylosing spondylitis. Recombination linked TRBV4-2 to TRBJ2-3; no D segment can be confidently identified. The encoded CDR3 is CASSNRAVGDTQYF. The DNA is as follows: TGTGCCAGCAGCAACCGGGCGGTGGGGGATACGCAGTATTTT.